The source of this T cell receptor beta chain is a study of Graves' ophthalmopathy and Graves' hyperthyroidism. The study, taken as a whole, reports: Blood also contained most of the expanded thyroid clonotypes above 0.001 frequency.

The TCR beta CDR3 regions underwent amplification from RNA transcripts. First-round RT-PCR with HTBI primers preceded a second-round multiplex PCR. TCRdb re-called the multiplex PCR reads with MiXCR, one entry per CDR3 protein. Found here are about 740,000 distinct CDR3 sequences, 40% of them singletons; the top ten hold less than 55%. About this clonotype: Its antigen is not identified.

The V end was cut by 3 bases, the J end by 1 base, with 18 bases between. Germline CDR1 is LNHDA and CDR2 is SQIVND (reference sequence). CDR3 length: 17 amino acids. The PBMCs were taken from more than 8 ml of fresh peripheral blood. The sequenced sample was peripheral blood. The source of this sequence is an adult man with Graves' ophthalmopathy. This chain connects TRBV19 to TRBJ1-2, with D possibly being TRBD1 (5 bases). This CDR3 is CASSIASPGRINYGYTF. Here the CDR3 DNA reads TGTGCCAGTAGTATCGCCTCTCCGGGACGGATTAACTATGGCTACACCTTC.